This entry features one T cell receptor beta chain sequence. This sample is part of a study of OX40 agonist ivuxolimab in advanced cancers. This table comes from immunoSEQ multiplex PCR, and its TCRdb copy is limited to in-frame clones, with some not included. The repertoire consists of some 63,000 clones, with around 84% occurring once and the leading ten covering roughly 27%. The CDR3 totals 17 residues. Looked up from germline, CDR1 is SGHTA and CDR2 is FQGNSA. The V segment lost 2 bases and the J segment 3 bases; nucleotides outside the gene matches: 6. The TCR sequence derives from an adult with an advanced solid tumor such as melanoma, head and neck, liver or kidney cancer. The sequenced sample was CD4+ or CD8+ T cells sorted from blood, obtained in a trial of the OX40 agonist ivuxolimab. The gene calls are TRBV7-2 and TRBJ2-1; 11 bases agree with TRBD2. The CDR3 protein is CASSLTFLAGGYNEQFF. The CDR3 region has the DNA TGTGCCAGCAGCTTAACGTTTCTAGCGGGGGGCTACAATGAGCAGTTCTTC.